Below, 9 T cell receptor beta chains from the same sample are listed, as sequenced in a study of blood T cell repertoires in COVID-19. Assay used: immunoSEQ multiplex PCR; TCRdb lists only in-frame clones, some missing. Of 400,000 to 550,000 clones listed, nearly 90% are singletons. The sample consisted of PBMCs or T cells enriched from blood (not recorded which). These receptors originate from a woman aged 18-29 years with acute COVID-19.

The chain couples TRBV10-3 to TRBJ1-4; 10 bases map to TRBD1. Germline trimming cut 4 bases from V and 0 bases from J; bases unmatched to any gene: 5. Germline assignment: CDR1 ENHRY and CDR2 SYGVKD. This CDR3 has 17 amino acids. The CDR3: CAISGDRGTATNEKLFF. CDR3 sequence (DNA): TGTGCCATCAGTGGGGACAGGGGAACAGCAACTAATGAAAAACTGTTTTTT.

This sequence joins TRBV28 and TRBJ1-2; D is unresolved. Looked up from germline, CDR1 is MDHEN and CDR2 is SYDVKM. V shed 6 bases and J shed 8 bases, with 10 bases lying between them. CDR3 length: 11 amino acids. Here the CDR3 reads CASRIARGYTF. The CDR3 bases are TGTGCCAGCAGAATAGCAAGGGGCTACACCTTC.

The gene calls are TRBV28 and TRBJ1-1, with 7 bases fitting TRBD1. The CDR3 runs 14 residues. Germline V gene lookup returns CDR1 MDHEN and CDR2 SYDVKM. Losses at the gene ends were 5 bases for V and 0 bases for J; bases not matched to a gene: 3. This CDR3 reads CASSGTDLNTEAFF. CDR3 coding DNA: TGTGCCAGCAGTGGGACAGACTTGAACACTGAAGCTTTCTTT.

This clone was seen once. This chain uses TRBV5-1 with TRBJ1-6; a possible D gene is TRBD1 (5 bases). The germline V and J ends were trimmed by 0 bases and 6 bases, with 13 bases remaining between them. CDR3 length: 16 amino acids. CDR1 is SGHRS, CDR2 YFSETQ, per germline. This CDR3 is CASSLEARAGNSPLHF. CDR3 in DNA: TGCGCCAGCAGCTTGGAGGCCAGGGCCGGTAATTCACCCCTCCACTTT.

The rearrangement links TRBV28 to TRBJ2-3; 7 bases are a match to TRBD2. There are 18 residues in the CDR3. With V trimmed by 5 bases and J by 2 bases, 16 bases remained unmatched. Germline-derived CDR1 and CDR2 are MDHEN and SYDVKM. CDR3 amino acids: CASSPSGEGFSVTDTQYF. The CDR3 nucleotides are TGTGCCAGCAGTCCATCTGGGGAGGGGTTCTCGGTCACAGATACGCAGTATTTT.

The count of this clone is one. The chain couples TRBV9 to TRBJ1-4; a possible D gene is TRBD1 (5 bases). The germline V and J ends were trimmed by 4 bases and 6 bases, with 19 bases remaining between them. Germline V lookup: CDR1 SGDLS, CDR2 YYNGEE. CDR3 length equals 16 residues. The CDR3 is CASSLVVGGGDEKLFF. CDR3 in DNA: TGTGCCAGCAGCCTTGTGGTCGGGGGGGGAGATGAAAAACTGTTTTTT.

V and J are TRBV5-1 and TRBJ2-1, with D perhaps TRBD1 (5 bases). Trimming removed 0 bases at V and 1 base at J, with 8 bases between. This CDR3 contains 15 residues. Germline CDR1 and CDR2: SGHRS and YFSETQ. The CDR3 sequence is CASSLARQSYNEQFF. The CDR3, as DNA: TGCGCCAGCAGCTTGGCCCGACAGTCCTACAATGAGCAGTTCTTC.

The chain recombines TRBV11-2 with TRBJ1-6; D is unresolved. From germline, CDR1 is SGHAT and CDR2 FQNNGV. This CDR3 has 15 amino acids. V lost 0 bases, J lost 8 bases, and 11 bases lay in between. CDR3 coding DNA: TGTGCCAGCAGCTTAGACACTGCTTACTATTCACCCCTCCACTTT. Translating it yields CASSLDTAYYSPLHF. Supplemented by reference TRBV11-2 and TRBJ1-6, the full variable domain reads EAGVAQSPRYKIIEKRQSVAFWCNPISGHATLYWYQQILGQGPKLLIQFQNNGVVDDSQLPKDRFSAERLKGVDSTLKIQPAKLEDSAVYLCASSLDTAYYSPLHFGNGTRLTVT.

The rearrangement uses TRBV5-1 and TRBJ1-2, with a weak D call TRBD1 (6 bases). The CDR3 is 12 residues long. CDR1 and CDR2 (germline): SGHRS, YFSETQ. Trimming removed 3 bases at V and 4 bases at J, with 7 bases between. The CDR3 nucleotides are TGCGCCAGCAGCTCGACAGGCTATGGCTACACCTTC. Protein sequence: CASSSTGYGYTF.